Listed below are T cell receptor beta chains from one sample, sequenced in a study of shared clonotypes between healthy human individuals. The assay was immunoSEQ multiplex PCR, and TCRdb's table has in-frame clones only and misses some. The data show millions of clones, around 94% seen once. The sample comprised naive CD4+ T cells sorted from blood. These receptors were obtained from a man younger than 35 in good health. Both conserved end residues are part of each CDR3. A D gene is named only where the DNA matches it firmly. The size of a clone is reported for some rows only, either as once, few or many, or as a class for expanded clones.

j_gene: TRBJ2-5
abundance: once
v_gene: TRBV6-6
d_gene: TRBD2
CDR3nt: TGTGCCAGCACTGAGGGAGGGGCCGGGGGGAAGACCCAGTACTTC
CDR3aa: CASTEGGAGGKTQYF

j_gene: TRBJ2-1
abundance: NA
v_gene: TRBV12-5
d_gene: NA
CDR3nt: TGTGCTAGTGGTTTGGCAGGGACTCTTCCTGGGCTCTTC
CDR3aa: CASGLAGTLPGLF

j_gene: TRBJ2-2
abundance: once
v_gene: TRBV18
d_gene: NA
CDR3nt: TGTGCCAGCTCTCCCCGGGGGCCCCTGGACGGGGAGCTGTTTTTT
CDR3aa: CASSPRGPLDGELFF

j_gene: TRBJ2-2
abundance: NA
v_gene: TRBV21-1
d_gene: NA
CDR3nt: TGTGCCAGCACCCACCGGACAGGAGTGGGGACCGGGGAGCTGTTTTTT
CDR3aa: CASTHRTGVGTGELFF

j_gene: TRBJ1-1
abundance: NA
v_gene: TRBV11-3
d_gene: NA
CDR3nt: TGTGCCAGCAGGATTAGAAGAGGGGTTAACCTGAACACTGAAGCTTTCTTT
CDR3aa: CASRIRRGVNLNTEAFF

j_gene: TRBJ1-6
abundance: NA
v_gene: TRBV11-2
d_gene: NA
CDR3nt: TGTGCCAGCAGCTCCCAGGGAAATAATTCACCCCTCCACTTT
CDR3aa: CASSSQGNNSPLHF

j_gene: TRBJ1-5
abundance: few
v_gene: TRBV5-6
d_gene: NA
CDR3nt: TGTGCCAGCAGCTCTTCACGAGGGGTTCAGCCCCAGCATTTT
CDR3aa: CASSSSRGVQPQHF

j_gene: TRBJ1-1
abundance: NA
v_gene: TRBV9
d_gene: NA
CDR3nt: TGTGCCAGCAGCTCCAATCCGGGGACGGGTAGGGAAGCTTTCTTT
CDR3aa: CASSSNPGTGREAFF

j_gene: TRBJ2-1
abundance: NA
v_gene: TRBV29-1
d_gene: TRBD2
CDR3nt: TGCAGCGTTCTGAGCGGGGGAGCCTCGAGCTCCTACAATGAGCAGTTCTTC
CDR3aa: CSVLSGGASSSYNEQFF

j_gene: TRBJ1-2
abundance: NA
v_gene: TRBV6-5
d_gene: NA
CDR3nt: TGTGCCAGCAGGTCCGCGGGGCCCTATGGCTACACCTTC
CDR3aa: CASRSAGPYGYTF

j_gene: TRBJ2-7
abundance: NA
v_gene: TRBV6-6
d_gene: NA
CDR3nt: TGTGCCAGCAGTTACCCACAGGACAACGCCTACGAGCAGTACTTC
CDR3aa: CASSYPQDNAYEQYF

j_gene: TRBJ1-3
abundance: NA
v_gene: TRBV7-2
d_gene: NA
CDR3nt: TGTGCCAGCAGCCTATACCAAGGGATCTCTGGAAACACCATATATTTT
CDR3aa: CASSLYQGISGNTIYF

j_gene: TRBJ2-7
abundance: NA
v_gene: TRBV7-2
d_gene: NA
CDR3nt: TGTGCCAGCAGCAGTGGGGAGTGGTTCTCCTACGAGCAGTACTTC
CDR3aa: CASSSGEWFSYEQYF

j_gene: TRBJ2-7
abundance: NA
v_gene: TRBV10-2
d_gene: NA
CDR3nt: TGCGCCAGCAGTACCTCTTGGGGCGAGCAGTACTTC
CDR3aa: CASSTSWGEQYF

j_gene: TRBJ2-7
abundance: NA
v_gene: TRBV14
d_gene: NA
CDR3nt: TGTGCCAGCAGCCAGGCCGGCGGCTCCTACGAGCAGTACTTC
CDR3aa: CASSQAGGSYEQYF

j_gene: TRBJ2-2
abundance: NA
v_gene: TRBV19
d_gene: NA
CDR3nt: TGTGCCAGTAGTTCCCCTGGGGGAAACTCCGGGGAGCTGTTTTTT
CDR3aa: CASSSPGGNSGELFF

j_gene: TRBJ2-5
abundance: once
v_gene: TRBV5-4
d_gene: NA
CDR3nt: TGTGCCAGCAGCTTGAGGGGGGCCGGTGAGACCCAGTACTTC
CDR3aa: CASSLRGAGETQYF

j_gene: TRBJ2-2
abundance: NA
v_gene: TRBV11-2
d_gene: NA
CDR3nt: TGTGCCAGCAGCTTAACCGGGACAATCGACACCGGGGAGCTGTTTTTT
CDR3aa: CASSLTGTIDTGELFF

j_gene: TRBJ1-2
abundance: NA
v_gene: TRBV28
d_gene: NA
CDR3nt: TGTGCCAGCATTATCGGGGGGTACTCCAACTATGGCTACACCTTC
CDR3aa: CASIIGGYSNYGYTF

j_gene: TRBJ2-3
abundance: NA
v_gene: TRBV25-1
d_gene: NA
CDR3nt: TGTGCCAGCAGTGATATCCCCGATACGCAGTATTTT
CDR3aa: CASSDIPDTQYF

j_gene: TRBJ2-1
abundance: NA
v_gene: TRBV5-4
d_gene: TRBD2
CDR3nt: TGTGCCAGCAGCGGGGCGGGGACTAGCGGGACGATCTACAATGAGCAGTTCTTC
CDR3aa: CASSGAGTSGTIYNEQFF

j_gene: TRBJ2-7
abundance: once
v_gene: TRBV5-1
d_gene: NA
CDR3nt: TGCGCCAGCAGCCCCACAGGGAGCGAGCAGTACTTC
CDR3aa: CASSPTGSEQYF

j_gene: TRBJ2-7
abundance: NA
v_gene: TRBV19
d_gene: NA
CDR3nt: TGTGCCAGTAGTAGGGAAGGCGATGGGACTTACGAGCAGTACTTC
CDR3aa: CASSREGDGTYEQYF

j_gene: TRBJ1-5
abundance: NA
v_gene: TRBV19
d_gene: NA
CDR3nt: TGTGCCAGTAGTAGTATGGGGGAGTGGCAGCCCCAGCATTTT
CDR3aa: CASSSMGEWQPQHF

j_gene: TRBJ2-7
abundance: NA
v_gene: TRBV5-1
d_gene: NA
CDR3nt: TGCGCCAGCAGCTCCGACACCAGCTCCTACGAGCAGTACTTC
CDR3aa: CASSSDTSSYEQYF

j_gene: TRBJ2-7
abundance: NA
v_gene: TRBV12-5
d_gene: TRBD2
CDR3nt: TGTGCTAGTGGTTTGAGCCTCGGGACTAGCGGAACCGGACGGCAGTACTTC
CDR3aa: CASGLSLGTSGTGRQYF

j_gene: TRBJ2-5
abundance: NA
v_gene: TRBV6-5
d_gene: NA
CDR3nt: TGTGCCAGCAGTTACGATCTAGGGACGCAAGAGACCCAGTACTTC
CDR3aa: CASSYDLGTQETQYF

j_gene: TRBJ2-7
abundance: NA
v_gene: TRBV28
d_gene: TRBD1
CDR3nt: TGTGCCAGCATAACAGGGGGCGCTAGGAACTACGAGCAGTACTTC
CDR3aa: CASITGGARNYEQYF

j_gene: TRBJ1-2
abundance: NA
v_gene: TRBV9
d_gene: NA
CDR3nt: TGTGCCAGCAGCGTAACGGACAGCGTCGCTGGCTACACCTTC
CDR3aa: CASSVTDSVAGYTF

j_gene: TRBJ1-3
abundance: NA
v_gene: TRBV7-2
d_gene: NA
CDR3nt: TGTGCCAGCAGCTTTGCACTTGGAAACACCATATATTTT
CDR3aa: CASSFALGNTIYF

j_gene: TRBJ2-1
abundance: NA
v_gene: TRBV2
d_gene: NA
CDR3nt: TGTGCCAGCAGTGTTGAATGGTCTGATGAGCAGTTCTTC
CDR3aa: CASSVEWSDEQFF

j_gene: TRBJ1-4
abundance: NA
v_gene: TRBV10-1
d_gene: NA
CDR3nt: TGCGCCAGCAGTGAAGGGACCGCAACTAATGAAAAACTGTTTTTT
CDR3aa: CASSEGTATNEKLFF

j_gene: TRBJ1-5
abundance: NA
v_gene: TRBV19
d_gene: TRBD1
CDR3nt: TGTGCCAGTAGCGGACAGGGTTATCAGCCCCAGCATTTT
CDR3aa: CASSGQGYQPQHF

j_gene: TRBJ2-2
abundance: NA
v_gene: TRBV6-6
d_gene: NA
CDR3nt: TGTGCCAGCAGACGCACTAGCAGGGACACCGGGGAGCTGTTTTTT
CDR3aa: CASRRTSRDTGELFF

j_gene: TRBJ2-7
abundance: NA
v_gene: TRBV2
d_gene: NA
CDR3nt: TGTGCCAGGAACGGGAATCCGAGGGGAGACGAGCAGTACTTC
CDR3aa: CARNGNPRGDEQYF

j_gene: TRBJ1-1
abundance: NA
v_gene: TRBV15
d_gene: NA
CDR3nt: TGTGCCACCAGCAGAGATCAGCTGGCTGAAGCTTTCTTT
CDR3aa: CATSRDQLAEAFF

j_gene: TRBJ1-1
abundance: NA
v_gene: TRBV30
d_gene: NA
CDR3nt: TGTGCCTGGAGTGCTATAGGGGGCACTGAAGCTTTCTTT
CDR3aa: CAWSAIGGTEAFF

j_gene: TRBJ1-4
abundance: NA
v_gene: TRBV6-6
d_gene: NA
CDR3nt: TGTGCCAGCAGTCTCAGCGGGTCTAATGAAAAACTGTTTTTT
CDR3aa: CASSLSGSNEKLFF

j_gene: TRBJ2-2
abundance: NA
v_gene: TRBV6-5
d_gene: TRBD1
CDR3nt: TGTGCCAGCAGACCCGGGACAGCGAACACCGGGGAGCTGTTTTTT
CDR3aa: CASRPGTANTGELFF

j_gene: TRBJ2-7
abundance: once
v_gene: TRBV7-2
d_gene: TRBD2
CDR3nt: TGTGCCAGCAGCCAGACTAGCGGGGGGGCTTACGAGCAGTACTTC
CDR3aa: CASSQTSGGAYEQYF

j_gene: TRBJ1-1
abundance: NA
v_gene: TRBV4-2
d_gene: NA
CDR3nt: TGTGCCAGCAGCCAAGAGGGGGGGCAGTTTGAAGCTTTCTTT
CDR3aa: CASSQEGGQFEAFF

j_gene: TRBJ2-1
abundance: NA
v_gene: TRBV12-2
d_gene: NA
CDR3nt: TGTGCAAGTCGCTTAGCTTACAATGAGCAGTTCTTC
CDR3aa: CASRLAYNEQFF

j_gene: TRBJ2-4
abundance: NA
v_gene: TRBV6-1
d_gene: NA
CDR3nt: TGTGCCAGCAGTGAAGGAAGACTTCTAGCCAAAAACATTCAGTACTTC
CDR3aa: CASSEGRLLAKNIQYF

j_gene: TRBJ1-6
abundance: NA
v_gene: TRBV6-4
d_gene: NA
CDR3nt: TGTGCCAGCAGTCAAGAATTTGTCTCCTATAATTCACCCCTCCACTTT
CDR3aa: CASSQEFVSYNSPLHF

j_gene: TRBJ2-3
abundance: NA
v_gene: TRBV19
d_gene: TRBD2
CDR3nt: TGTGCCAGTAGCAATAGCGGGAGACGCACAGATACGCAGTATTTT
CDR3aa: CASSNSGRRTDTQYF

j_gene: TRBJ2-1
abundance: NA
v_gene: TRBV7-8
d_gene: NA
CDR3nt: TGTGCCAGCAGTCCCCATAGGTTCAGGGTCGACAACAATGAGCAGTTCTTC
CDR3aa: CASSPHRFRVDNNEQFF

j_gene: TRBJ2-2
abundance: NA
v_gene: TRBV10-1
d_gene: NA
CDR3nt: TGCGCCAGCAAGGCGAACACCGGGGAGCTGTTTTTT
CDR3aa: CASKANTGELFF

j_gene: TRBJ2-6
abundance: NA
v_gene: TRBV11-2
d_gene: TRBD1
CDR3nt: TGTGCCAGCAGCAGTATGAGGGGGCGGACTGGGGCCAACGTCCTGACTTTC
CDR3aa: CASSSMRGRTGANVLTF

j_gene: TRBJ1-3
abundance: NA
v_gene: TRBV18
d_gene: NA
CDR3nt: TGTGCCAGCGCCCGAAATCAGGATCCTGGAAACACCATATATTTT
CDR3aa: CASARNQDPGNTIYF

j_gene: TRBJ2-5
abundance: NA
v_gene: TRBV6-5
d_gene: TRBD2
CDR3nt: TGTGCCAGCAGTTACGGGGCGGGAGGGCCGGGGGAGACCCAGTACTTC
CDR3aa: CASSYGAGGPGETQYF